This is a list of T cell receptor beta chains from one sample in a study of blood T cells in healthy people across ages. One entry per CDR3 protein, called by TCRdb with MiXCR from the 5' RACE reads. The data contain about 800,000 distinct CDR3 sequences, about three fifths of them singletons. Sequencing was carried out using blood. The receptors shown here come from a man aged 25-45 years in good health. Both conserved end residues are part of each CDR3.

V gene	J gene	CDR3 protein
TRBV9	TRBJ2-2	CASSVDPRSRAGELFF
TRBV29-1	TRBJ2-7	CSVGGGPKEQYF
TRBV29-1	TRBJ2-4	CSADGQGGDIQYF
TRBV7-2	TRBJ1-1	CASSLILRNTEAFF
TRBV29-1	TRBJ2-7	CSVEVRVGGEQYF
TRBV29-1	TRBJ2-3	CSARLAGRSDTQYF
TRBV20-1	TRBJ2-1	CSARPSGTGNEQFF
TRBV30	TRBJ1-6	CAWRHQGRSPLHF
TRBV6-5	TRBJ2-6	CATGGRLGANVLTF
TRBV20-1	TRBJ2-7	CSAPGTSGTYEQYF
TRBV10-3	TRBJ2-5	CAISESPGLRQTQYF
TRBV15	TRBJ1-2	CATSAGFPERYGYTF
TRBV20-1	TRBJ2-3	CSGQGLGSTTDTQYF
TRBV29-1	TRBJ2-7	CSVDVGYEQYF
TRBV5-1	TRBJ2-7	CASSLIDLDSESYEQYF
TRBV4-2	TRBJ2-3	CASSPERTQKVDTQYF
TRBV5-1	TRBJ1-2	CASSQGGTTNYGYTF
TRBV5-1	NA	CASSPLGDRGNEQYF
TRBV4-2	TRBJ1-2	CASSQEGGAPPSNYGYTF
TRBV28	TRBJ2-1	CASSPSGIGDEQFF
TRBV21-1	TRBJ2-1	CASSPEPGLAHWEQFF
TRBV4-1	TRBJ2-5	CASSQGLGEVGETQYF
TRBV20-1	TRBJ2-7	CSARESSYEQYF
TRBV7-9	TRBJ2-1	CASSWGVDSYNEQFF
TRBV28	NA	CASSEYRDRGYEQYF
TRBV4-2	TRBJ2-5	CASSQDAVGTQYF
TRBV6-5	TRBJ1-2	CASHSGGDGDGYTF
TRBV20-1	TRBJ2-7	CSARPRATYEQYF
TRBV28	TRBJ1-2	CASSPPGQGDGYTF
TRBV5-1	TRBJ2-7	CASSPGQGVYEQYF
TRBV20-1	TRBJ2-3	CSARRIRGSSTDTQYF
TRBV12-3/TRBV12-4	TRBJ1-1	CASILGGSHEAFF
TRBV5-1	TRBJ1-4	CASSSMGENYEKLFF
TRBV12-3/TRBV12-4	TRBJ2-5	CASSTGGWETQYF
TRBV29-1	TRBJ2-5	CSAEALGAQYF
TRBV12-3/TRBV12-4	TRBJ1-2	CASSLLAGYGYTF
TRBV6-6	TRBJ2-7	CASSYSRVIEQYF
TRBV4-3	TRBJ1-4	CASSQDFPLNEKLFF
TRBV6-2/TRBV6-3	TRBJ1-2	CASSGSGPQPNGYTF
TRBV3-1	TRBJ2-3	CASSQATGWTWDTQYF
TRBV12-3/TRBV12-4	TRBJ1-2	CASSFYGVNYGYTF
TRBV30	TRBJ2-5	CAWRTSQAQYF
TRBV20-1	TRBJ2-5	CSANFGRELETQYF
TRBV6-2/TRBV6-3	TRBJ2-1	CASSYSTGKSGRGLFEQFF